This T cell receptor beta chain was sequenced in a study of monozygotic twins with inflammatory bowel disease. Study findings and constraints: Diversity of TCRbeta measured by inverse Simpson was lower in IBD patients than in healthy co-twins.

After re-calling the 5' RACE reads, TCRdb lists one entry per CDR3 protein, DNA absent. Recorded here are fewer than 550,000 distinct CDR3 sequences; the top ten clones represent about 2.2%. Regarding this clonotype: Its antigen is not known.

The germline CDR1 and CDR2 sequences are DFQATT and SNEGSKA (reference sequence). The CDR3 length is 13 residues. The source of this sequence is a human donor with ulcerative colitis or Crohn's disease, or a healthy co-twin of an affected twin (not recorded which). V gene TRBV20-1 combines with J gene TRBJ2-7; no DNA is available, so the TRBD1 call from TCRdb remains unchecked. Sequenced: blood. CDR3 loop: CSASLQAASGQYF.